These 28 T cell receptor beta chains originate from one sample sequenced in a study of vaccination effects on CD4 cells after COVID-19. ViraFEST assay sequencing came after antigen-specific CD4+ T cells were expanded with viral peptide pools. After roughly ten days in culture, the CD4+ T cells were isolated. In the vaccine recipients, nucleocapsid antibodies were negative and there was no prior SARS-CoV-2 infection. These TCRs' antigens remain unknown. Only in-frame clones appear in the TCRdb table, and some are missing; sequencing was by immunoSEQ multiplex PCR. The sample lists about 20,000 clones, 75% occurring once. This sample comprised CD4+ T cells from PBMCs cultured with HCoV-NL63 spike peptides, obtained before COVID-19 vaccination. All receptors come from a human donor who received a COVID-19 vaccine.

The V gene is TRBV5-1, the J gene TRBJ1-1, with 12 bases lining up with TRBD1. Per germline, CDR1 SGHRS and CDR2 YFSETQ. The CDR3 sequence is 18 residues long. The V segment lost 4 bases and the J segment 1 base; nucleotides outside the gene matches: 11. CDR3: CASSTHGTGGFENTEAFF. CDR3 coding DNA: TGCGCCAGCAGCACCCACGGGACAGGGGGCTTTGAGAACACTGAAGCTTTCTTT. Looking up the rest from reference TRBV5-1 and TRBJ1-1 gives the full variable domain: KAGVTQTPRYLIKTRGQQVTLSCSPISGHRSVSWYQQTPGQGLQFLFEYFSETQRNKGNFPGRFSGRQFSNSRSEMNVSTLELGDSALYLCASSTHGTGGFENTEAFFGQGTRLTVV.

The V and J genes are TRBV29-1 and TRBJ1-1; D gene unclear. This CDR3 has 12 amino acids. Trimming pared 4 bases from V and 8 bases from J, leaving 14 bases between. CDR1 SQVTM and CDR2 ANQGSEA come from the germline V gene. The CDR3 region is CSVVHQTQEAFF. CDR3 DNA: TGCAGCGTTGTTCACCAGACCCAAGAAGCTTTCTTT.

This clone was detected only a few times. This rearrangement joins TRBV4-1 to TRBJ2-7; D uncertain. Per germline, CDR1 MGHRA and CDR2 YSYEKL. The CDR3 has 14 residues. V was shortened by 1 base and J by 0 bases, with 7 bases between the two germline ends. Written as DNA, the CDR3 is TGCGCCAGCAGCCAAGGGAGAAGCTCCTACGAGCAGTACTTC. It encodes CASSQGRSSYEQYF.

The rearrangement joins TRBV6-1 to TRBJ2-1; 10 nucleotides match TRBD2. V was clipped by 4 bases and J by 10 bases; unmatched bases: 16. The germline gives CDR1 MNHNS, CDR2 SASEGT. The CDR3 length is 17 residues. The chain's CDR3 is CASSGQMSGRAKGEQFF. In DNA, the CDR3 is TGTGCCAGCAGTGGCCAGATGAGCGGGAGGGCTAAGGGAGAGCAGTTCTTC.

This clone was recorded only once. This rearrangement joins TRBV2 to TRBJ2-3; 14 positions match TRBD2. The CDR3 is made up of 13 amino acids. With 6 bases clipped from V and 9 bases from J, the junction kept 2 bases outside the gene matches. CDR1 is SNHLY and CDR2 is FYNNEI in the germline V gene. CDR3 amino acids: CASRTSGRATQYF. DNA of the CDR3: TGTGCCAGCAGGACTAGCGGGAGGGCCACGCAGTATTTT.

This clone was recorded a few times. The J gene is TRBJ2-5, the V gene TRBV23-1; D perhaps matches TRBD1 (6 bases). Being an ORF, TRBV23-1 has a function that is uncertain. Trimming took 5 bases from V and 1 from J, leaving 20 bases between them. The CDR3 has 17 residues. CDR3 region: CASSITGSSATQETQYF. The DNA of the CDR3 is TGCGCCAGCAGTATCACAGGGAGTAGCGCGACCCAAGAGACCCAGTACTTC.

The chain employs TRBV19 and TRBJ2-1, with D perhaps matching TRBD1 (5 bases). Germline loops: CDR1 LNHDA, CDR2 SQIVND (reference sequence). V was trimmed by 5 bases and J by 6 bases, leaving 11 bases between them. This CDR3 is built from 13 residues. CDR3 region: CASSPRGFNEQFF. The CDR3 coding sequence is TGTGCCAGTAGTCCTAGGGGTTTCAATGAGCAGTTCTTC.

The chain has TRBV11-3 and TRBJ2-1; 7 bases map to TRBD2. This CDR3 is built from 15 residues. Germline CDR1 SGHNT, CDR2 YENEEA. Trimming cost V 0 bases and J 3 bases; bases outside gene matches: 2. CDR3 sequence: CASSLDPSGYNEQFF. The CDR3 bases are TGTGCCAGCAGCTTAGATCCTAGCGGCTACAATGAGCAGTTCTTC.

The chain has TRBV3-1 (or the pseudogene TRBV3-2) and TRBJ2-2; D gene uncertain. The V gene lost 10 bases and the J gene lost 6 bases, with 12 bases spanning the gap. The CDR3 has 12 amino acids. Per the germline V gene, CDR1 is LGHDT and CDR2 is YNNKEL (reference sequence). The CDR3 bases are TGTGCCACACGAAGGTCCGCCGGGGAGCTGTTTTTT. Translating gives CATRRSAGELFF.

The CDR3 loop is CASSHGQGNTGELFF. The CDR3 coding sequence is TGTGCCAGCAGCCATGGACAGGGGAACACCGGGGAGCTGTTTTTT. The chain joins TRBV7-9 to TRBJ2-2; 8 positions match TRBD1. Germline lookup yields CDR1 SEHNR and CDR2 FQNEAQ (reference sequence). The CDR3 is made up of 15 amino acids. V gave up 5 bases and J gave up 1 base; unmatched junction bases: 3.

This clone occurred once. V and J are TRBV5-5 and TRBJ2-1; a weak D match, TRBD2 (6 bases). The germline V gene has CDR1 SGHKS and CDR2 YYEKEE (reference sequence). Trimming stripped 0 bases from V and 3 bases from J, with 13 bases between. The CDR3 is 16 amino acids. CDR3 coding DNA: TGTGCCAGCAGCTTGGGGAGGGCCAGGGTCTACAATGAGCAGTTCTTC. Translated: CASSLGRARVYNEQFF.

The chain is built from TRBV6-1 and TRBJ2-2; TRBD1 might be the D (6 bases). Germline V gives CDR1 MNHNS, CDR2 SASEGT. This CDR3 has 15 residues. V was shortened by 2 bases and J by 3 bases, with 10 bases between the two germline ends. CDR3 bases: TGTGCCAGCAGTGAAATTGCAGGGGACACCGGGGAGCTGTTTTTT. It yields the protein CASSEIAGDTGELFF.

V and J are TRBV6-5 and TRBJ1-2; D possibly corresponds to TRBD1 (6 bases). The CDR3 extends over 12 amino acids. V was cut by 6 bases and J by 5 bases, with 10 bases left in between. Germline-derived CDR1 and CDR2 are MNHEY and SVGAGI. CDR3 residues: CASRDSTYGYTF. DNA of the CDR3: TGTGCCAGCAGGGACAGTACATATGGCTACACCTTC.

This chain links TRBV5-1 with TRBJ2-7; D not resolved. This CDR3 comprises 15 residues. Germline V lookup: CDR1 SGHRS, CDR2 YFSETQ. The V gene lost 1 base and the J gene lost 0 bases, with 11 bases spanning the gap. CDR3 coding DNA: TGCGCCAGCAGCTTGTCTCCAGTAAGCTCCTACGAGCAGTACTTC. Translation gives CASSLSPVSSYEQYF.

The sample holds one count of this clone. The chain employs TRBV10-3 and TRBJ2-3; 10 nucleotides agree with TRBD2. Germline V lookup: CDR1 ENHRY, CDR2 SYGVKD. The CDR3 sequence is 14 residues long. V lost 11 bases, J lost 2 bases, and 7 bases stayed unmatched. In DNA form, the CDR3 reads TGTGCCGCCCGGACTAGCGGTACCACAGATACGCAGTATTTT. This translates into CAARTSGTTDTQYF.

This sequence joins TRBV5-1 and TRBJ2-5; D is possibly TRBD2 (7 bases). Looked up from germline, CDR1 is SGHRS and CDR2 is YFSETQ. V shed 4 bases and J shed 0 bases, with 22 bases lying between them. CDR3 length equals 18 residues. This CDR3 is CASSPGLAGAGYQETQYF. For the CDR3, the DNA is TGCGCCAGCAGCCCTGGGTTGGCGGGGGCCGGGTACCAAGAGACCCAGTACTTC.

This chain connects TRBV2 to TRBJ2-3; 11 bases align to TRBD2. CDR1 SNHLY and CDR2 FYNNEI come from the germline V gene. CDR3 size: 15 residues. The junction had 6 bases not matched to a gene; V was cut back by 7 bases and J by 3 bases. The CDR3 spells CASNWASGGTDTQYF. As DNA, the CDR3 is TGTGCCAGCAACTGGGCTAGCGGGGGGACAGATACGCAGTATTTT. The full variable domain, in which reference TRBV2 and TRBJ2-3 provide the parts outside the CDR3, is EPEVTQTPSHQVTQMGQEVILRCVPISNHLYFYWYRQILGQKVEFLVSFYNNEISEKSEIFDDQFSVERPDGSNFTLKIRSTKLEDSAMYFCASNWASGGTDTQYFGPGTRLTVL.

The J gene is TRBJ1-1, the V gene TRBV7-2; D is possibly TRBD1 (6 bases). Germline-derived CDR1 and CDR2 are SGHTA and FQGNSA. The CDR3 covers 14 residues. Trimming cost V 8 bases and J 6 bases, with 19 bases left between them. DNA of the CDR3: TGTGCCAGCCTGGGAGGGGGGAGGATGGCTGAAGCTTTCTTT. Its protein product is CASLGGGRMAEAFF.

V is TRBV7-2 and J is TRBJ2-7; 7 bases are shared with TRBD1. Germline V gene sequence: CDR1 SGHTA, CDR2 FQGNSA. The CDR3 contains 16 residues. Trimming removed 4 bases from V and 0 bases from J; junction bases left unmatched: 9. The chain's CDR3 is CASSSTGTASSYEQYF. For the CDR3, the DNA is TGTGCCAGCAGCTCAACCGGGACAGCGAGCTCCTACGAGCAGTACTTC.

J is TRBJ2-1 and V is TRBV6-1; 11 bases agree with TRBD2. Per the germline V gene, CDR1 is MNHNS and CDR2 is SASEGT. V trimming: 6 bases; J trimming: 6 bases; junction bases outside the gene matches: 10. The CDR3 has 16 amino acids. CDR3 in DNA: TGTGCCAGCAGCGAATACCGACTAGCGGGAATCAATGAGCAGTTCTTC. It codes for CASSEYRLAGINEQFF.

V is TRBV18 and J is TRBJ1-5; 7 nucleotides line up with TRBD1. The germline V gene encodes CDR1 KGHSH and CDR2 LQKENI. This CDR3 is built from 15 residues. V was pared by 4 bases and J by 2 bases, with 5 bases of the junction left unmatched. Written as DNA, the CDR3 is TGTGCCAGCTCACTTGGGACAGTCGGCAATCAGCCCCAGCATTTT. Its protein is CASSLGTVGNQPQHF.

This rearrangement joins TRBV4-1 to TRBJ1-3; D is possibly TRBD1 (5 bases). The V end was cut by 3 bases, the J end by 3 bases, with 15 bases between. Germline V gene lookup returns CDR1 MGHRA and CDR2 YSYEKL. The CDR3 covers 16 residues. The CDR3: CASSHDRGTLGNTIYF. The CDR3, as DNA: TGCGCCAGCAGCCATGATAGGGGCACCCTTGGAAACACCATATATTTT.

The chain combines TRBV10-3 with TRBJ2-7; D gene ambiguous. V lost 7 bases and J lost 3, with 16 bases in between. CDR3 size: 14 residues. From germline, CDR1 is ENHRY and CDR2 SYGVKD. CDR3 in DNA: TGTGCCATCAACCCAGGACCCCGCAACTACGAGCAGTACTTC. Translating gives CAINPGPRNYEQYF.

The chain recombines TRBV7-9 with TRBJ1-2; no clear D gene. V was shortened by 0 bases and J by 5 bases, with 4 bases between the two germline ends. The length of the CDR3 is 12 residues. Looked up from germline, CDR1 is SEHNR and CDR2 is FQNEAQ (reference sequence). CDR3 bases: TGTGCCAGCAGCTTAGCGCGGTATGGCTACACCTTC. It specifies CASSLARYGYTF. The variable domain in full, with the rest retrieved from reference TRBV7-9 and TRBJ1-2, is DTGVSQNPRHKITKRGQNVTFRCDPISEHNRLYWYRQTLGQGPEFLTYFQNEAQLEKSRLLSDRFSAERPKGSFSTLEIQRTEQGDSAMYLCASSLARYGYTFGSGTRLTVV.

In regard to this clone: A junction end diverges from the germline sequence, so it may reflect a read error. The gene calls are TRBV6-5 and TRBJ1-2; D unclear. This CDR3 contains 13 residues. Germline assignment: CDR1 MNHEY and CDR2 SVGAGI. For the CDR3, the DNA is TGTGCCAGCAGTTACTCAAGTTGGGCGGGGAGAGCCTTC. Protein product: CASSYSSWAGRAF.

This chain uses TRBV18 with TRBJ2-7, with D possibly being TRBD1 (6 bases). The CDR3 runs to 12 residues. Trimming took off 3 bases at V and 4 bases at J, with 7 bases between the two ends. The V gene's germline CDR1 is KGHSH and CDR2 LQKENI. For the CDR3, the DNA is TGTGCCAGCTCACCGGACAGTTACGAGCAGTACTTC. Its protein product is CASSPDSYEQYF.

The gene calls are TRBV5-1 and TRBJ2-7; D might be TRBD1 (5 bases). Trimming took 0 bases from V and 1 from J, leaving 11 bases between them. The CDR3 is made up of 15 amino acids. Germline CDR1 SGHRS, CDR2 YFSETQ. This CDR3 is CASSLASQGSYEQYF. In nucleotides, the CDR3 is TGCGCCAGCAGCTTGGCCAGTCAGGGTTCCTACGAGCAGTACTTC.

This chain joins TRBV5-1 and TRBJ1-1, with TRBD1 matching over 9 bases. Germline-derived CDR1 and CDR2 are SGHRS and YFSETQ. CDR3 size: 13 residues. V gave up 4 bases and J gave up 7 bases; unmatched junction bases: 5. The CDR3 region has the DNA TGCGCCAGCAGCGCACAGGGGGCGAGTGAAGCTTTCTTT. This codes for CASSAQGASEAFF.